These T cell receptor beta chains were read from a single sample in a study of cytomegalovirus exposure and HLA in healthy donors. TCRdb's copy holds only in-frame clones and misses some; the assay was immunoSEQ multiplex PCR. The table records 150,000 to 200,000 clones, about three quarters of them present only once. What was sequenced was PBMCs. Source of these receptors: a middle-aged woman in good health and CMV-seronegative. Both conserved end residues are part of each CDR3. The D gene is left open where the match is weak. Only part of the rows carry a size: once, few, many, or a class if the clone is expanded.

D gene,J gene,clone size,V gene,CDR3 protein,CDR3 DNA
.,TRBJ2-3,few,TRBV2,CARSDGVADTQYF,TGTGCCAGGAGCGACGGGGTTGCAGATACGCAGTATTTT
.,TRBJ2-3,.,TRBV29-1,CSKNDGAYSDTQYF,TGCAGCAAAAATGACGGAGCTTACTCAGATACGCAGTATTTT
TRBD2,TRBJ2-3,.,TRBV11-3,CASRRAGGGTDTQYF,TGTGCCAGCAGGCGGGCGGGGGGGGGCACAGATACGCAGTATTTT
.,TRBJ2-1,.,TRBV7-9,CASSSGTTRSEQFF,TGTGCCAGCAGCAGCGGGACAACAAGGAGTGAGCAGTTCTTC
.,TRBJ2-1,few,TRBV25-1,CASTPAGSFSYNEQFF,TGTGCCAGCACCCCCGCGGGAAGTTTCTCCTACAATGAGCAGTTCTTC
.,TRBJ1-1,.,TRBV15,CATSAIQGTTEAFF,TGTGCCACCAGCGCTATTCAGGGGACGACTGAAGCTTTCTTT
.,TRBJ1-1,.,TRBV30,CAWSVVRGSMNTEAFF,TGTGCCTGGAGTGTAGTCCGGGGGAGTATGAACACTGAAGCTTTCTTT
TRBD1,TRBJ1-2,.,TRBV18,CASSIQGNYGYTF,TGTGCCAGCTCAATACAGGGGAACTATGGCTACACCTTC
.,TRBJ1-2,.,TRBV7-2,CASSPKSQTGTENYGYTF,TGTGCCAGCAGCCCGAAGTCCCAAACAGGGACGGAAAACTATGGCTACACCTTC
.,TRBJ1-1,.,TRBV9,CASSAQPEVYTEAFF,TGTGCCAGCAGCGCCCAGCCGGAGGTTTACACTGAAGCTTTCTTT
TRBD1,TRBJ2-5,once,TRBV5-1,CASSQGAFETQYF,TGCGCCAGCTCTCAGGGGGCGTTTGAGACCCAGTACTTC
.,TRBJ2-1,.,TRBV13,CASSLDLRLAGEQFF,TGTGCCAGCAGCTTAGATCTCCGGTTGGCAGGTGAGCAGTTCTTC
.,TRBJ1-2,.,TRBV4-3,CASSQTYSHGYTF,TGCGCCAGCAGCCAAACTTACTCCCATGGCTACACCTTC
TRBD1,TRBJ2-7,.,TRBV9,CASSAGTGSSYEQYF,TGTGCCAGCAGCGCTGGGACAGGAAGCTCCTACGAGCAGTACTTC
.,TRBJ2-1,.,TRBV11-3,CASSLTAYRSYNEQFF,TGTGCCAGCAGCTTAACAGCCTACCGCTCCTACAATGAGCAGTTCTTC
TRBD1,TRBJ1-2,.,TRBV5-4,CASSRDRAQGYTF,TGTGCCAGCAGCCGGGACAGGGCGCAAGGCTACACCTTC
.,TRBJ2-7,.,TRBV21-1,CASSPPPGRGWVYEQYF,TGTGCCAGCAGCCCCCCTCCCGGGAGAGGTTGGGTCTACGAGCAGTACTTC
.,TRBJ2-1,once,TRBV7-6,CASSPAGYNEQFF,TGTGCCAGCAGCCCTGCGGGGTACAATGAGCAGTTCTTC
.,TRBJ2-2,.,TRBV7-9,CASSLARADTPHNTGELFF,TGTGCCAGCAGCTTAGCGAGGGCTGACACTCCACATAACACCGGGGAGCTGTTTTTT
.,TRBJ1-5,.,TRBV7-2,CASSLSNQPQHF,TGTGCCAGCAGCTTGAGTAATCAGCCCCAGCATTTT
TRBD1,TRBJ1-5,.,TRBV18,CASSPTAGGKQPQHF,TGTGCCAGCTCACCTACAGCAGGGGGCAAACAGCCCCAGCATTTT
TRBD2,TRBJ2-1,.,TRBV7-8,CASSFSGRVQRVEQFF,TGTGCCAGCAGCTTTAGCGGGAGGGTACAGAGGGTGGAGCAGTTCTTC
TRBD2,TRBJ2-1,.,TRBV5-1,CASSPGTSGYNEQFF,TGCGCCAGCAGCCCAGGGACTAGCGGCTACAATGAGCAGTTCTTC
.,TRBJ1-1,once,TRBV29-1,CSVGGGGGKTEAFF,TGCAGCGTTGGCGGCGGGGGGGGGAAAACTGAAGCTTTCTTT
TRBD1,TRBJ2-3,.,TRBV27,CASSSGQGGDTQYF,TGTGCCAGCAGTTCGGGACAGGGTGGAGATACGCAGTATTTT
.,TRBJ2-1,.,TRBV18,CASSPSSGPKEQFF,TGTGCCAGCTCACCATCTTCAGGGCCTAAGGAGCAGTTCTTC
.,TRBJ1-2,.,TRBV4-2,CASSQGQGRRDGYTF,TGTGCCAGCAGCCAAGGGCAGGGAAGGAGAGATGGCTACACCTTC
.,TRBJ1-2,.,TRBV27,CASSSTGLIGYTF,TGTGCCAGCAGTTCTACAGGTTTAATCGGCTACACCTTC
TRBD2,TRBJ2-2,.,TRBV19,CASSWGLAGGRAGELFF,TGTGCCAGTAGTTGGGGACTAGCGGGAGGGCGGGCCGGGGAGCTGTTTTTT
.,TRBJ1-2,once,TRBV7-9,CASSLGRISGYTF,TGTGCCAGCAGCTTAGGGAGAATCTCTGGCTACACCTTC
TRBD1,TRBJ2-7,.,TRBV7-3,CASSFPGQVSYEQYF,TGTGCCAGCAGCTTCCCGGGACAGGTCTCCTACGAGCAGTACTTC
TRBD2,TRBJ2-3,.,TRBV11-3,CASRPAGVLTDTQYF,TGTGCCAGCCGACCTGCGGGAGTTCTCACAGATACGCAGTATTTT